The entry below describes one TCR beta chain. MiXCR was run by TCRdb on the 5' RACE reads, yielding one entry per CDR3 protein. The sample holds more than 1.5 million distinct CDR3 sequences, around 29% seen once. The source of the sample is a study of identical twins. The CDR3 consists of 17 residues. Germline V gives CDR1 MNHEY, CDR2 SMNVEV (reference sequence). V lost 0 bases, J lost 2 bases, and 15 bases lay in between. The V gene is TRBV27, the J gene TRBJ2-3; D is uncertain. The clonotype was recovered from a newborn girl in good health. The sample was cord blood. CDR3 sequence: CASSLSYHGWVTDTQYF. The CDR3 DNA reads TGTGCCAGCAGTTTATCGTACCACGGGTGGGTCACAGATACGCAGTATTTT.